This T cell receptor (beta chain) is from a study of T-cell reconstitution after alpha-beta-depleted transplantation in children. Findings and caveats of the study: Alpha-beta T cells present about two months after transplant were reported to originate from several hundred expanded graft clones. T-cell counts and diversity were attributed mostly to newly produced T cells one year after transplant. Surviving thymic progenitors and recipient T cells were the source of high TCRbeta diversity at day 60 in some patients.

V was trimmed by 0 bases and J by 2 bases, leaving 8 bases between them. CDR1 is MGHRA and CDR2 is YSYEKL in the germline V gene. The CDR3 covers 15 residues. TCRbeta library preparation incorporated unique molecular identifiers. TCRdb reprocessed the PCR reads via MiXCR and lists one record per CDR3 protein. The sample has approximately 400,000 distinct CDR3 sequences, under 20% seen once. About this clonotype itself: The antigen remains undetermined.

The chain carries TRBV4-1 and TRBJ1-5; D gene ambiguous. This receptor was identified in a boy younger than two who had a stem cell transplant for Wiskott-Aldrich syndrome, so the T cells may come from the graft donor. The material was PBMCs, mostly from graft donor cells, obtained 360 days after TCRalphabeta/CD19-depleted stem cell transplant. CDR3 protein: CASSQEIVRNQPQHF. The CDR3 DNA reads TGCGCCAGCAGCCAAGAGATAGTTCGCAATCAGCCCCAGCATTTT.